Many counts were recorded for the clone carrying this TCR beta chain. The data derive from a study of T-cell reconstitution after alpha-beta-depleted transplantation in children. The J segment lost 7 bases and the V segment lost 6 bases, leaving 7 bases of the junction unmatched. The CDR3 contains 15 residues. Molecular barcoding with unique molecular identifiers was used for the TCRbeta library. MiXCR was run by TCRdb on the PCR reads, yielding one entry per CDR3 protein. This sample has 260,000 or so distinct CDR3 sequences, with around 12% found just once. This sequence was found in a human donor who donated a stem cell graft to a child with acute lymphoblastic leukemia. The sample consisted of PBMCs from the stem cell graft donor, taken from the stem cell graft. This rearrangement joins TRBV12-3 or TRBV12-4 to TRBJ2-1, with 12 nucleotides matching TRBD2. CDR3 in amino acids: CASRLLAGGGNEQFF. In nucleotides, the CDR3 is TGTGCCAGCAGACTACTAGCGGGAGGCGGAAATGAGCAGTTCTTC.